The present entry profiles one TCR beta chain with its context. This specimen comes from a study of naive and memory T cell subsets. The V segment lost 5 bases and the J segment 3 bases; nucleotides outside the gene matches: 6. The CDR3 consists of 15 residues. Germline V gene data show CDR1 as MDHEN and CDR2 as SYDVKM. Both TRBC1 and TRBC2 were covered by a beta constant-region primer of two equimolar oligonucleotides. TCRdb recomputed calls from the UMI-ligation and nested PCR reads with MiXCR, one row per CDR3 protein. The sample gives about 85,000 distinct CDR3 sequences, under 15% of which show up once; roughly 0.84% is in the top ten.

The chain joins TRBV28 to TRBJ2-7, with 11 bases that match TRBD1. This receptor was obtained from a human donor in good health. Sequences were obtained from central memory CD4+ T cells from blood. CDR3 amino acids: CASSGRDRGIYEQYF. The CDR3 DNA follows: TGTGCCAGCAGTGGCCGGGACAGGGGGATCTACGAGCAGTACTTC.